Listed below are T cell receptor beta chains from one sample, sequenced in a study of T cell repertoires in cytomegalovirus infection. Via MiXCR, TCRdb re-called the reads, giving one row per CDR3 protein. The sample yields 150,000 or so distinct CDR3 sequences, 15% to 20% seen once. The source material was CD8+ T cells from PBMCs. Every receptor here comes from a human donor in good health (CMV status not recorded). Some clones in this sample may be carry-over from other donors' samples. Each CDR3 is given without its conserved first and last residue.

v_gene	j_gene	CDR3aa
TRBV6-2/TRBV6-3	TRBJ2-1	ASSLLASGYDEQF
TRBV14	TRBJ1-6	ASSQDLGSPLH
TRBV27	TRBJ2-7	ASSLGYGGAYEQY
TRBV15	TRBJ1-1	ATSPVNTEAF
TRBV6-5	TRBJ2-1	ASSYSQDKYNEQF
TRBV6-6	TRBJ2-1	AMRASGSDEQF
TRBV6-5	TRBJ2-1	ASGAGGPFTYEF
TRBV7-9	TRBJ2-1	ASSHVWDEQF
TRBV20-1	TRBJ1-5	SASPREQVNSNQPQH
TRBV12-5	TRBJ2-1	ASGLAPSGAALWRAHNEQF
TRBV9	TRBJ2-7	ASSVEGTAYDVQY
TRBV7-2	TRBJ2-7	ASSLRQGQKGEQY
TRBV7-2	TRBJ2-1	ASSPPTSGGDEQF